The clone carrying this T cell receptor (beta chain) was recorded once. Its cognate antigen is unknown. No conserved phenylalanine or tryptophan is present at the end of the CDR3, so a read error is the likely explanation. The sample belongs to a study of identical twins' blood T cells. TCR cDNA libraries came from RNA via a modified published protocol. MiXCR was run by TCRdb on the 5' RACE reads, yielding one entry per CDR3 protein. The table includes around 380,000 distinct CDR3 sequences, roughly 27% detected once. Findings of the study overall: Twin similarity might stem from environmental factors, not only genetics.

CDR1 and CDR2 (germline): SGHRS, YFSETQ. Trimming took 4 bases from V and 8 from J; bases not matched to a gene: 4. This CDR3 comprises 12 residues. The receptor was derived from a woman aged 18-49 years in good health. The source material was PBMCs. The V and J genes are TRBV5-1 and TRBJ1-1; TRBD1 aligns across 8 bases. This CDR3 is CASSLGQGEAFL. The CDR3, as DNA: TGCGCCAGCAGCCTCGGACAGGGAGAAGCTTTCCTT.